This T cell receptor (beta chain) was sequenced in a study of long-term antiretroviral therapy in people with HIV. Study findings and constraints: No data were available on ART adherence, viral resistance or therapy changes. Clonal expansions arising prior to ART prevailed in the repertoire at every time point. Post-treatment diversity went higher with ART but stayed below transplant donor controls. In the period from the mid-2000s to the late 2010s, blood was collected, possibly under older ART regimens.

Turning to this clone: No antigen is known for it.

The CDR3 covers 14 residues. V was clipped by 6 bases and J by 2 bases; unmatched bases: 5. Per the germline V gene, CDR1 is MNHEY and CDR2 is SMNVEV (reference sequence). Sequencing used immunoSEQ v3.0 at survey level. TCRdb keeps only in-frame clones here, not all; method: immunoSEQ multiplex PCR. Seen here are under 45,000 clones, 94% observed once, and the top ten hold about 4%. The sequence came from a woman in her fifties or sixties with HIV. The chain uses TRBV27 and TRBJ2-5, with 8 nucleotides matching TRBD2. Sequenced material: unsorted PBMCs, taken about 5.1 years after starting antiretroviral therapy. The DNA for the CDR3 is TGTGCCAGCAGCCCAGCGGGGGAACAAGAGACCCAGTACTTC. Translating gives CASSPAGEQETQYF.